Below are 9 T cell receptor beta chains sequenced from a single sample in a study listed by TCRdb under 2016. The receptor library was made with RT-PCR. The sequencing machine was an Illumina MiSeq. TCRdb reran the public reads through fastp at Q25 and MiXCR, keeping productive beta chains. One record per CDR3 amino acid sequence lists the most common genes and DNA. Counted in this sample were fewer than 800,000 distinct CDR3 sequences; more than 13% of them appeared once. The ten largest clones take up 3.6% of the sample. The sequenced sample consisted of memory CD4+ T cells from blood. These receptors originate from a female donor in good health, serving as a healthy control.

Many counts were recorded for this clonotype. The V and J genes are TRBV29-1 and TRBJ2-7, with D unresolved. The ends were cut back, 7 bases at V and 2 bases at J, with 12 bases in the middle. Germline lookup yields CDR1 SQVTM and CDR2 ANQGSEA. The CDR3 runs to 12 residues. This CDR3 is CSAATDPYEQYF. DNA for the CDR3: TGCAGCGCTGCGACGGACCCCTACGAGCAGTACTTC.

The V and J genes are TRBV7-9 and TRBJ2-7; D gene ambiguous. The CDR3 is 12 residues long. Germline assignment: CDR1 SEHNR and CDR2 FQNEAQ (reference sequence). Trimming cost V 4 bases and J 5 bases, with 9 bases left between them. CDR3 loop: CASSSQINEQYF. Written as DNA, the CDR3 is TGTGCCAGCAGCTCCCAGATAAACGAGCAGTACTTC. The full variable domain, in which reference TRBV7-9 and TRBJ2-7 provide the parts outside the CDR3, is DTGVSQNPRHKITKRGQNVTFRCDPISEHNRLYWYRQTLGQGPEFLTYFQNEAQLEKSRLLSDRFSAERPKGSFSTLEIQRTEQGDSAMYLCASSSQINEQYFGPGTRLTVT.

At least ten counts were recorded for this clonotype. The CDR3 reads CASSRLGLPGRTDTQYF. CDR3 nucleotides: TGTGCCAGCAGTCGATTAGGACTACCGGGACGCACAGATACGCAGTATTTT. This chain connects TRBV6-5 to TRBJ2-3, with D possibly matching TRBD2 (6 bases). Germline CDR1 and CDR2: MNHEY and SVGAGI. V lost 5 bases, J lost 1 base, and 19 bases lay in between. This CDR3 spans 17 amino acids.

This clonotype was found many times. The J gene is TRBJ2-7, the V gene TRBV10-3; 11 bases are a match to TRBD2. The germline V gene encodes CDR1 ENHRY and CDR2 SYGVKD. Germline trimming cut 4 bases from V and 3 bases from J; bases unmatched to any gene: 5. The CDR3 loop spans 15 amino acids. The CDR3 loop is CAISGGGLADYEQYF. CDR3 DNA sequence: TGTGCCATCAGTGGCGGGGGACTAGCGGACTACGAGCAGTACTTC.

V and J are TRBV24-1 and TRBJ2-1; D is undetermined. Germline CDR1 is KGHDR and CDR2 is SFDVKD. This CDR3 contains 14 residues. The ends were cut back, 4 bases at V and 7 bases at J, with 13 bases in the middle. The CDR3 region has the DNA TGTGCCACCAGTGAGGGCGGCCGTGGAAATGAGCAGTTCTTC. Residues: CATSEGGRGNEQFF.

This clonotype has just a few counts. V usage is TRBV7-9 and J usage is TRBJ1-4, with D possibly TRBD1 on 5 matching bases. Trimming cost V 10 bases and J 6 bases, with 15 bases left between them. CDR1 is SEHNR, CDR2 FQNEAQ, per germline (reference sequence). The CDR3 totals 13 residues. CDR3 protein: CATRDYSDEKLFF. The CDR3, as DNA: TGTGCCACCCGGGACTATAGCGATGAAAAACTGTTTTTT.

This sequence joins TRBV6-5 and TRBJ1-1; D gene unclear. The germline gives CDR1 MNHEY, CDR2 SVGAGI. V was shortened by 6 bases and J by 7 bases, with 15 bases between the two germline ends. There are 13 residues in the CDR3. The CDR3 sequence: CASRAVGPYEAFF. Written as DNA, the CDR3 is TGTGCCAGCAGGGCCGTCGGGCCCTATGAAGCTTTCTTT.

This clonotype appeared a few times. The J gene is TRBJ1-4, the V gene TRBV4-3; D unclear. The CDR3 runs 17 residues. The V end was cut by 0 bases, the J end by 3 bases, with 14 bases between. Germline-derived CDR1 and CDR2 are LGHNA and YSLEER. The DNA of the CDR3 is TGCGCCAGCAGCCAAGATTTTAGCTCCTCCCCTAATGAAAAACTGTTTTTT. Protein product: CASSQDFSSSPNEKLFF.

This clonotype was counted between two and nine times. For the CDR3, the DNA is TGTGCCAGCAGCTCCGGGACTAGCGACGCGACCCAGTACTTC. Translated: CASSSGTSDATQYF. This sequence joins TRBV5-6 and TRBJ2-5, with TRBD2 identical over 10 bases. The CDR3 totals 14 residues. Germline loops: CDR1 SGHDT, CDR2 YYEEEE. After removal of 3 bases from V and 7 bases from J, the junction contained 6 bases not matched to a gene.